This is a list of T cell receptor beta chains from one sample in a study of blood T cell repertoires in COVID-19. Profiling relied on immunoSEQ multiplex PCR, and the TCRdb table lists in-frame clones only, not all of them. This table has about 270,000 clones, approximately 89% appearing once. Sequencing was performed on peripheral blood. These receptors were taken from a man aged 40-50 years with active or convalescent COVID-19. Each CDR3 is given with its conserved first and last residue. The order of the fields is clone size, D gene, J gene, V gene, CDR3 DNA, CDR3 protein. D genes are given only for firm matches. Size is stated for part of the rows, as once, few or many counts, or as a class when the clone is expanded.

- TRBD1 TRBJ2-2 TRBV15 TGTGCCACCAGCAGACAACGGGACAGGAACACCGGGGAGCTGTTTTTT CATSRQRDRNTGELFF
- TRBD2 TRBJ2-3 TRBV7-2 TGTGCCAGCAGCTTAGTGGGGGAGGGTGCCACAGATACGCAGTATTTT CASSLVGEGATDTQYF
- - TRBJ1-2 TRBV10-1 TGCGCCAGCAGTGAGGGCAGGAACTATGGCTACACCTTC CASSEGRNYGYTF
- - TRBJ2-1 TRBV30 TGTGCCTGGACCCAGAGGAGGCTAGCAGGCAATGAGCAGTTCTTC CAWTQRRLAGNEQFF
- - TRBJ1-5 TRBV7-9 TGTGCCAGCAGCTTAGGAGGGCGCGCGGGGCAGCCCCAGCATTTT CASSLGGRAGQPQHF
- TRBD1 TRBJ2-7 TRBV2 TGTGCCAGCAGTCCGCACAGGGGGGTCTACGAGCAGTACTTC CASSPHRGVYEQYF
- - TRBJ2-2 TRBV14 TGTGCCAGCAGCCAGCCCAGGGTGGCCGGGGAGCTGTTTTTT CASSQPRVAGELFF
- - TRBJ2-7 TRBV21-1 TGTGCCAGCAGGACCTATAGCGGGAGGGCCCACTACGAGCAGTACTTC CASRTYSGRAHYEQYF
once - TRBJ2-5 TRBV30 TGTGCCTGGGATCTAGGCCAGGAGACCCAGTACTTC CAWDLGQETQYF
- TRBD1 TRBJ1-4 TRBV7-9 TGTGCCAGCAGGGACAGGGCTAATGAAAAACTGTTTTTT CASRDRANEKLFF
- - TRBJ2-7 TRBV10-3 TGTGCCATCAGTGAGTCGTCAGGGTCCGGCGAGCAGTACTTC CAISESSGSGEQYF
- - TRBJ2-5 TRBV6-5 TGTGCCAGCAGTTCTTCAGGGGGAGGATGGGAGACCCAGTACTTC CASSSSGGGWETQYF
- - TRBJ2-7 TRBV6-1 TGTGCCAGCAGGGTGAACAGGGTCAGCTCCTACGAGCAGTACTTC CASRVNRVSSYEQYF
- - TRBJ1-1 TRBV6-5 TGTGCCAGCAGATACAGCTCCCGGGCTTTCTTT CASRYSSRAFF
few - TRBJ2-3 TRBV6-6 TGTGCCAGCAGTTCGGGGATGGCCAGCACAGATACGCAGTATTTT CASSSGMASTDTQYF
- - TRBJ2-3 TRBV11-3 TGTGCCAGCAGCCCTTCGGGGTATAGCACAGATACGCAGTATTTT CASSPSGYSTDTQYF
- TRBD2 TRBJ2-3 TRBV7-6 TGTGCCAGCAGCTATGCCGGGACTAGCGGCACAGATACGCAGTATTTT CASSYAGTSGTDTQYF
- TRBD1 TRBJ2-5 TRBV4-1 TGCGCCAGCAGTCCCGGGACAGGGATCCAAGAGACCCAGTACTTC CASSPGTGIQETQYF
- TRBD1 TRBJ2-7 TRBV28 TGTGCCAGCAGTCCGGGGGACAGGGGCTATGAGCAGTACTTC CASSPGDRGYEQYF
- TRBD1 TRBJ1-2 TRBV27 TGTGCCAGCAGGTTCGCCCTTCCAGGGACAGGTGATTCTCATGGCTACACCTTC CASRFALPGTGDSHGYTF
- - TRBJ2-3 TRBV10-3 TGTGCCATCAGTGACAGCCGGACAGCCGATACGCAGTATTTT CAISDSRTADTQYF
- - TRBJ2-1 TRBV29-1 TGCAGCGTTGAAGGTTTCGAGAGTGAGCAGTTCTTC CSVEGFESEQFF
- - TRBJ1-6 TRBV6-5 TGTGCCAGCAGTAGAGATGTATCCAATTCACCCCTCCACTTT CASSRDVSNSPLHF
once - TRBJ2-3 TRBV3-1/TRBV3-2 TGTGCCAGCAGCCTTGTTGGTGGCGATACGCAGTATTTT CASSLVGGDTQYF
- TRBD1 TRBJ1-1 TRBV27 TGTGCCAGCAGGGAGGGACAGGGTTGGCTCACTGAAGCTTTCTTT CASREGQGWLTEAFF
- TRBD2 TRBJ2-7 TRBV19 TGTGCCAGTAGTATGGGAATAGCGGGAGGGCAGGCCTACGAGCAGTACTTC CASSMGIAGGQAYEQYF
- - TRBJ1-2 TRBV28 TGTGCCAGCAGAACGACAGGACCTGGCTACACCTTC CASRTTGPGYTF
- - TRBJ2-1 TRBV27 TGTGCCAGCAGTTTTGACTCCGGCGATGAGCAGTTCTTC CASSFDSGDEQFF
- TRBD1 TRBJ1-4 TRBV5-1 TGCGCCAGCAACAGGGGCTCAACTAATGAAAAACTGTTTTTT CASNRGSTNEKLFF
- TRBD1 TRBJ2-1 TRBV5-1 TGCGCCAGCAGCTGGACAGGGGTCAATGAGCAGTTCTTC CASSWTGVNEQFF
- TRBD2 TRBJ2-5 TRBV2 TGTGCCAGCGGGGGGGGAGATTTGGAGACCCAGTACTTC CASGGGDLETQYF
- TRBD1 TRBJ1-6 TRBV10-3 TGTGCCATCAGTGAGTCGATGGGACAGATTTATTCACCCCTCCACTTT CAISESMGQIYSPLHF
- TRBD1 TRBJ1-4 TRBV28 TGTGCCAGCGTGGCCGGGACAGCTAATGAAAAACTGTTTTTT CASVAGTANEKLFF
- TRBD1 TRBJ2-6 TRBV4-1 TGCGCCAGCAGCCAGGGGACAGCGCAGGGGGCCAACGTCCTGACTTTC CASSQGTAQGANVLTF
- - TRBJ2-7 TRBV29-1 TGCAGCATAAACAGGGAACACGAGCAGTACTTC CSINREHEQYF
- TRBD1 TRBJ1-4 TRBV28 TGTGCCAGCAGTATACTAAAGATGACAGGGGAAGATGAAAAACTGTTTTTT CASSILKMTGEDEKLFF
- - TRBJ1-6 TRBV27 TGTGCCAGCAGGGGCCGTGGGGGGAGCTCCTATAATTCACCCCTCCACTTT CASRGRGGSSYNSPLHF
- TRBD1 TRBJ1-5 TRBV7-9 TGTGCCAGCAGCAAAGTAGGGCCCACAGGGGAGCAGCCCCAGCATTTT CASSKVGPTGEQPQHF
- TRBD1 TRBJ2-5 TRBV20-1 TGCAGTGCTGTACGGGACAGGGAGAAATACTTC CSAVRDREKYF
- - TRBJ1-1 TRBV18 TGTGCCAGCTCACCAGGGGGGGCCGGCACTGAAGCTTTCTTT CASSPGGAGTEAFF
- - TRBJ2-1 TRBV24-1 TGTGCCACCAGTGATTTCCCCGGGCAGGGGAACTACAATGAGCAGTTCTTC CATSDFPGQGNYNEQFF
once - TRBJ2-1 TRBV29-1 TGCAGCGCCGAATCCGGAGACTCCTACAATGAGCAGTTCTTC CSAESGDSYNEQFF
- - TRBJ2-6 TRBV30 TGTGCCTGGACCTTATCTGGGGCCAACGTCCTGACTTTC CAWTLSGANVLTF
- - TRBJ2-1 TRBV5-1 TGCGCCAGCAGCGAGCTCAAAATTAGTATTCCTGAGCAGTTCTTC CASSELKISIPEQFF
- - TRBJ2-7 TRBV5-3 TGTGCCAGAAGCCCCTTCGGTCCCCAGGGGTACGCCTACGAGCAGTACTTC CARSPFGPQGYAYEQYF
- - TRBJ1-5 TRBV23-1 TGCGCCAGCCGCCAGGGGTATGGGAATCAGCCCCAGCATTTT CASRQGYGNQPQHF
- TRBD2 TRBJ2-1 TRBV9 TGTGCCAGCAGCGTAGGTGGGACTAGCGGTCACAATGAGCAGTTCTTC CASSVGGTSGHNEQFF
- - TRBJ2-1 TRBV3-1/TRBV3-2 TGTGCCAGCAGCCCGCGGGCGGGGCGAGATGAGCAGTTCTTC CASSPRAGRDEQFF
- TRBD1 TRBJ2-7 TRBV6-1 TGTGCCAGCAGTGAGCCCGGACAGGGGACCTACGAGCAGTACTTC CASSEPGQGTYEQYF
- - TRBJ2-2 TRBV24-1 TGTGCCACCAGTGAGAGGGCTCGCGGCGGGGAGCTGTTTTTT CATSERARGGELFF
- - TRBJ2-2 TRBV24-1 TGTGCCACCAGTGAAAGGTTCAGGGGCACCGGGGAGCTGTTTTTT CATSERFRGTGELFF